This T cell receptor beta chain was profiled in a study of T cells in Graves' hyperthyroidism and ophthalmopathy. Template material for amplifying TCR beta CDR3 regions consisted of RNA transcripts. With the HTBI primer set, the TCR CDR3 went through a first round of RT-PCR. Each CDR3 protein is one row after TCRdb ran MiXCR on the multiplex PCR reads. The sample shows some 400,000 distinct CDR3 sequences, approximately 15% of them seen only once. Graves' hyperthyroidism is called stable when ophthalmopathy does not progress within 18 months. Between the trimmed V and J ends, which lost 6 bases and 1 base, there was a span of 18 bases. The CDR3 runs 15 residues. Germline CDR1 is DFQATT and CDR2 is SNEGSKA (reference sequence). Ten or more counts support this clonotype.

This chain joins TRBV20-1 and TRBJ2-5, with a tentative D call TRBD2 (5 bases). The TCR was taken from an older woman with Graves' hyperthyroidism. What was sequenced was blood. DNA of the CDR3: TGCAGTGCCGCCCCGTTAGCGAGCACCCAAGAGACCCAGTACTTC. This codes for CSAAPLASTQETQYF.